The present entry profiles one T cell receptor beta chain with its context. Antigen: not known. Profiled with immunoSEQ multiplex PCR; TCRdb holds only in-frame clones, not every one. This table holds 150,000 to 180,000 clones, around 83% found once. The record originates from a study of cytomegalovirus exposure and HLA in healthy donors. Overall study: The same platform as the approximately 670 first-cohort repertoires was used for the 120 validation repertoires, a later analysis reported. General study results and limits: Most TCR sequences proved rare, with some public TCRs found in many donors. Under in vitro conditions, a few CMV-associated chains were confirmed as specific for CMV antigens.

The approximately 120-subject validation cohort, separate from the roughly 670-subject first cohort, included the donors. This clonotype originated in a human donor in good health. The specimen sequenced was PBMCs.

CDR3 loop: CASSSAGGYGYTF. In DNA form, the CDR3 reads TGTGCCAGCAGCTCGGCGGGCGGCTATGGCTACACCTTC. The chain recombines TRBV7-9 with TRBJ1-2, with unresolved D. The CDR3 consists of 13 residues. V was clipped by 4 bases and J by 4 bases, with 10 bases between them. Germline CDR1 SEHNR, CDR2 FQNEAQ (reference sequence).